This T cell receptor beta chain was observed in a study of cytomegalovirus exposure and HLA in healthy donors (TCRdb year 2017). With regard to the full study: The 500 to 800 repertoires of the first cohort and the 120 validation repertoires were produced on the same platform, according to a later analysis. The study was designed to test whether signatures of past pathogen exposure could be identified by cataloging public T cell receptors. Besides the first cohort of approximately 710 subjects, a separate validation cohort made up of around 120 different subjects was used. To predict cytomegalovirus infection status, the study brought together high-throughput TCR immunosequencing, statistical association of individual TCRs with disease status, and machine learning.

Library creation used the immunoSEQ multiplex PCR assay. For the original study's pipeline: A statistical classification framework was built for diagnosing cytomegalovirus status from the catalog of TCR beta chain sequences. The table was pulled from immuneACCESS by TCRdb, which kept in-frame rearrangements only. Such tables lose some clones; where checked, under half of the loss comes from unresolved V genes, and the rest has no known cause. The DNA was the basis for D and trimming; V, J and clone size are from that table. The sample table records under 200,000 clones; approximately 86% of these occur just once. Around 2.3% of the sample comes from the top ten. The CDR1 and CDR2 encoded by the germline V gene are SGDLS and YYNGEE. Counted from cysteine to phenylalanine, this CDR3 has 20 amino acids. Only the CDR3 DNA stays, 60 bases, in frame from base 1. Trimming accounts for 3 bases at V and 4 bases at J, while the number of junction bases matched to no gene is 14.

Overall results and qualifications from the work: The study gave a list of around 170 TCR beta chains associated with cytomegalovirus. The authors suggested that the approach could potentially be extended to other disease states and immunological phenotypes. In vitro tests confirmed that a few of the cytomegalovirus-associated TCR beta chains recognize cytomegalovirus antigens. A later analysis had no HLA typing for the validation cohort, so co-occurrence there was scored across all 120 or so repertoires. Most TCR sequences were observed very rarely across donors, whereas some public TCRs were present in many individuals. In both the original and validation cohorts, the classifier was reported to diagnose cytomegalovirus status with high specificity and sensitivity. Subsequent analysis determined that TCRs grouped into clusters in the first cohort also showed a tendency toward co-occurrence across the 120 validation repertoires, and 90% to 95% of cluster scores exceeded 0.

The donors belonged to the validation cohort of over a hundred subjects, which was separate from the approximately 700-subject first cohort. About this clone: It lacks a known antigen. Base qualities are not at hand, and no much larger clone is one base apart.

The sequence was collected from a woman aged 18-35 years in good health and CMV-seronegative. The rearrangement combines TRBV9 with TRBJ2-2; TRBD2 fits 14 bases in the junction. Sequencing was carried out using PBMCs. The base sequence is TGTGCCAGCAGCGCGCGAAGGACTAGCGGGGGGCCAGCGGGCACCGGGGAGCTGTTTTTT. It codes for CASSARRTSGGPAGTGELFF.